This TCR beta chain derives from a study of blood T cell repertoires in COVID-19. Across the whole study: PBMCs, B-cell-depleted T cells, or T cells provided the cDNA or gDNA that made up the material.

The repertoire was sequenced with immunoSEQ multiplex PCR; TCRdb's copy has only in-frame clones and lacks some. There are about 150,000 clones in the sample; under 85% occur only once, and roughly 0.6% lies in the top ten. Patients at the Seattle site were enrolled during active infection and followed longitudinally. The V gene's germline CDR1 is ENHRY and CDR2 SYGVKD. J lost 1 base, V lost 3 bases, and 7 bases had no gene match. The CDR3 has 17 residues. The TCR sequence derives from a man in his fifties or sixties with COVID-19, enrolled during active disease. V is TRBV10-3 and J is TRBJ1-5; 9 nucleotides agree with TRBD1. Source material: peripheral blood. CDR3 sequence: CAISDSLGQGSNQPQHF. The CDR3 DNA follows: TGTGCCATCAGTGATTCTTTAGGACAGGGGAGCAATCAGCCCCAGCATTTT.